The clone carrying this T cell receptor (beta chain) occurred many times. Its antigen is currently unknown. Unique molecular identifiers were incorporated into the prepared TCRbeta library. TCRdb analysed the PCR reads with MiXCR anew, one entry per CDR3 protein. The sample lists 180,000 or so distinct CDR3 sequences, 5% to 6.5% occurring once. These data are taken from a study of T-cell reconstitution after alpha-beta-depleted transplantation in children. The V gene's germline CDR1 is SGHRS and CDR2 YFSETQ. This CDR3 is 15 amino acids long. The V and J ends lost 4 bases and 6 bases, in that order; junction bases with no gene match: 11. Regarding the study as a whole: Recipient T cells and thymic progenitors that survived were the source of the high TCRbeta diversity seen at day 60 in some patients. Once a year had passed after transplant, T-cell counts and diversity came mostly from newly produced T cells.

Source: PBMCs, taken before TCRalphabeta/CD19-depleted stem cell transplant. The sequence came from a girl less than two years old with combined immunodeficiency, due to receive a stem cell transplant. The rearrangement joins TRBV5-1 to TRBJ2-7, with 9 positions matching TRBD1. The DNA for the CDR3 is TGCGCCAGCAGCCCGGGGACAGGGAAACCCCTCGAGCAGTACTTC. Amino acids: CASSPGTGKPLEQYF.